The T cell receptor beta chain under discussion was sequenced for a study of blood T cell repertoires in COVID-19. Study details: Both acute and convalescent COVID-19 samples were obtained from the United States, Italy and Spain. PBMCs, B-cell-depleted T cells, or T cells provided the cDNA or gDNA that made up the material.

The trim removed 5 bases at V and 3 bases at J, leaving 13 bases unmatched. This CDR3 contains 17 residues. Germline V gene sequence: CDR1 SEHNR, CDR2 FQNEAQ (reference sequence). The authors' processing: Amplification with reference gene primers provided the estimates of nucleated cell counts. Sequenced by immunoSEQ multiplex PCR; TCRdb stores in-frame clones only, minus some. V, J and clone size reflect that table, while D and trimming were determined from the DNA. Of about 29,000 clones in the sample, around 92% are singletons; the top ten hold roughly 4%. This TCR was recovered from a human donor in a cohort sampled during active COVID-19. Sequencing was performed on peripheral blood. The chain recombines TRBV7-9 with TRBJ1-1; 9 nucleotides align to TRBD1. Written as DNA, the CDR3 is TGTGCCAGCAGCCGCACCCGTACAGGGGGCGAGGACACTGAAGCTTTCTTT. This translates into CASSRTRTGGEDTEAFF.